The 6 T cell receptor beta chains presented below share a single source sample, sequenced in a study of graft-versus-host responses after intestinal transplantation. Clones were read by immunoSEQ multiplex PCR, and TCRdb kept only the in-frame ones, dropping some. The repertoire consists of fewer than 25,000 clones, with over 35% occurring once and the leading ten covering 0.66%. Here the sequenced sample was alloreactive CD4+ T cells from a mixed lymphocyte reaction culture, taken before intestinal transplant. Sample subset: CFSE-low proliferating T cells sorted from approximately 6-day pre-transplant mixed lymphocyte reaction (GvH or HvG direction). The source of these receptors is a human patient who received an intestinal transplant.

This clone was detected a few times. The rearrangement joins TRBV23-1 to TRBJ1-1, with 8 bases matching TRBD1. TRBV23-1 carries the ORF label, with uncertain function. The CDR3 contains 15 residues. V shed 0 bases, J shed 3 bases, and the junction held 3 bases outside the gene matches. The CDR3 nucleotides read TGCGCCAGCAGTCAATCGAAGGACAGGGACACTGAAGCTTTCTTT. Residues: CASSQSKDRDTEAFF.

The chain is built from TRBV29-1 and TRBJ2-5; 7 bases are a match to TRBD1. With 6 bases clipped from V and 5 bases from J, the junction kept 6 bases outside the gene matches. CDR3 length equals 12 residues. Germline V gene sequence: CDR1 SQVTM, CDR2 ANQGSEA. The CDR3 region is CSVTTGAETQYF. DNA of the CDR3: TGCAGCGTAACTACAGGGGCGGAGACCCAGTACTTC. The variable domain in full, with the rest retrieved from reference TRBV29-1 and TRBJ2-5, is SAVISQKPSRDICQRGTSLTIQCQVDSQVTMMFWYRQQPGQSLTLIATANQGSEATYESGFVIDKFPISRPNLTFSTLTVSNMSPEDSSIYLCSVTTGAETQYFGPGTRLLVL.

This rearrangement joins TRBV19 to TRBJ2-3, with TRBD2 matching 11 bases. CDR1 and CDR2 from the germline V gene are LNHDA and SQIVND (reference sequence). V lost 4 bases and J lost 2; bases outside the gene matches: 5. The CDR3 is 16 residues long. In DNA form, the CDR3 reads TGTGCCAGTAGTAAACGACTAGCGGGGATCACAGATACGCAGTATTTT. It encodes CASSKRLAGITDTQYF. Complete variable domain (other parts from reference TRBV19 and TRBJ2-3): DGGITQSPKYLFRKEGQNVTLSCEQNLNHDAMYWYRQDPGQGLRLIYYSQIVNDFQKGDIAEGYSVSREKKESFPLTVTSAQKNPTAFYLCASSKRLAGITDTQYFGPGTRLTVL.

The CDR3 DNA is TGTGCCAGCAGCTTTACAGGGTACAATGAGCAGTTCTTC. It is translated as CASSFTGYNEQFF. The V and J genes are TRBV5-6 and TRBJ2-1; D possibly corresponds to TRBD1 (6 bases). The length of the CDR3 is 13 residues. Trimming shortened V by 2 bases and J by 4 bases, and 7 bases separated the two germline ends. CDR1 is SGHDT and CDR2 is YYEEEE in the germline V gene. The complete variable domain, with remaining parts taken from reference TRBV5-6 and TRBJ2-1, reads DAGVTQSPTHLIKTRGQQVTLRCSPKSGHDTVSWYQQALGQGPQFIFQYYEEEERQRGNFPDRFSGHQFPNYSSELNVNALLLGDSALYLCASSFTGYNEQFFGPGTRLTVL.

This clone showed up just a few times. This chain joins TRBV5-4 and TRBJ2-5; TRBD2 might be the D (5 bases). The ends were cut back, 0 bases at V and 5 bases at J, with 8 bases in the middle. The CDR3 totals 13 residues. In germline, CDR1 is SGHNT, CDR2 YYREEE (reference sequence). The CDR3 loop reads CASSLEGGETQYF. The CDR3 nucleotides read TGTGCCAGCAGCTTGGAAGGAGGCGAGACCCAGTACTTC.

CDR3: CASSPGLAGGGGSGELFF. CDR3 coding DNA: TGTGCCAGCTCACCGGGACTAGCGGGAGGAGGCGGTAGCGGGGAGCTGTTTTTT. This chain links TRBV18 with TRBJ2-2, with 15 bases lining up with TRBD2. V was clipped by 3 bases and J by 7 bases; unmatched bases: 9. Germline CDR1 and CDR2: KGHSH and LQKENI. The CDR3 has 18 amino acids.